The TCR beta chain described here comes from a study of T cells after yellow fever vaccination. Whole-study results and caveats: Contamination of FACS-sorted repertoires by abundant clonotypes from the bulk population could occur. Only a minor proportion of clonotypes was detected across both CD4 and CD8 compartments.

The germline V gene has CDR1 SGHVS and CDR2 FQNEAQ. Losses at the gene ends were 0 bases for V and 6 bases for J; bases not matched to a gene: 2. CDR3 length: 14 residues. The sample holds a few counts of this clonotype. Its target is unknown. UMIs and a universal primer site were added when TCR cDNA was made by 5'RACE template switching. TCRdb fed the 5' RACE reads into MiXCR, producing one record per CDR3 protein. The repertoire holds 550,000 to 750,000 distinct CDR3 sequences, with roughly 14% as singletons. The source was PBMCs, collected on the day of the yellow fever booster vaccination. The source is a man aged 25-40 years who received the YFV17D yellow fever vaccine. J is TRBJ2-7 and V is TRBV7-8; 10 nucleotides agree with TRBD1. In DNA form, the CDR3 reads TGTGCCAGCAGCTTAGCGGGACAGGGGCGCGAGCAGTACTTC. Protein sequence: CASSLAGQGREQYF.